This is a list of T cell receptor beta chains from one sample in a study of T-cell memory formation after mild COVID-19. TCRdb reprocessed the 5' RACE reads with MiXCR, giving one entry per CDR3 protein. This table holds some 280,000 distinct CDR3 sequences, roughly 16% found once. Sequences were obtained from PBMCs or a T cell subset sorted from them (not recorded which). These TCRs come from a man between 18 and 29 years old who had mild COVID-19 (a few samples of this study predate the infection). Cell type and time point are not known. Both conserved end residues are part of each CDR3. The D gene is left open where the match is weak. Size is stated for part of the rows, as once, few or many counts, or as a class when the clone is expanded.

TRBJ2-5	TRBV29-1	15	.	TRBD1	TGCAGCGTTGAAGATGGCAGGGGGCGTAAAGAGACCCAGTACTTC	CSVEDGRGRKETQYF
TRBJ1-5	TRBV12-3/TRBV12-4	14	.	.	TGTGCCAGCAGTCTAAGGGGGTCTGATCAGCCCCAGCATTTT	CASSLRGSDQPQHF
TRBJ1-1	TRBV11-2	15	.	.	TGTGCCAGCAGCAGCAGGGAGAGAGGGTACACTGAAGCTTTCTTT	CASSSRERGYTEAFF
TRBJ1-2	TRBV20-1	10	.	.	TGCAGTGCTCTCGGCAGGGGCTACACCTTC	CSALGRGYTF
TRBJ1-1	TRBV10-3	14	few	.	TGTGCCTCCGCGCCCGGGCAGTGGAACACTGAAGCTTTCTTT	CASAPGQWNTEAFF
TRBJ2-6	TRBV5-4	16	few	.	TGTGCCAGCAGCCAAAAGACAGGCTCTGGGGCCAACGTCCTGACTTTC	CASSQKTGSGANVLTF
TRBJ2-3	TRBV7-3	15	few	TRBD2	TGTGCCAGCAGCGAGACTAGCGGGGTGATAGATACGCAGTATTTT	CASSETSGVIDTQYF
TRBJ1-2	TRBV6-6	16	few	.	TGTGCCAGCAGTTATTTTCCCGACAACTCTAACTATGGCTACACCTTC	CASSYFPDNSNYGYTF
TRBJ1-1	TRBV7-6	13	few	.	TGTGCCAGCAGCCGGGACCAGGTCACTGAAGCTTTCTTT	CASSRDQVTEAFF
TRBJ1-2	TRBV20-1	11	many	.	TGCAGTGCGGCACAGGACTATGGCTACACCTTC	CSAAQDYGYTF
TRBJ2-1	TRBV6-2/TRBV6-3	14	.	.	TGTGCCAGCAGTTATCTAGAGATCTACAATGAGCAGTTCTTC	CASSYLEIYNEQFF
TRBJ1-1	TRBV6-4	14	few	TRBD1	TGTGCCAGCAGTGGAAGACAGGGAACGACTGAAGCTTTCTTT	CASSGRQGTTEAFF
TRBJ2-7	TRBV4-1	16	.	TRBD1	TGCGCCAGCAGCCAAGGACCGGGACAGGGGTCCTACGAGCAGTACTTC	CASSQGPGQGSYEQYF
TRBJ1-6	TRBV6-5	15	few	.	TGTGCCAGCAGCCTAAGGGGGGTTGTTGGGTCACCCCTCCACTTT	CASSLRGVVGSPLHF
TRBJ2-1	TRBV6-6	18	few	TRBD2	TGTGCCAGCAGGCCGGGACTAGCTTACGGAAGCTCCTACAATGAGCAGTTCTTC	CASRPGLAYGSSYNEQFF
TRBJ1-1	TRBV2	13	few	TRBD1	TGTGCCAGCAGTTACAGGGGTGGTACTGAAGCTTTCTTT	CASSYRGGTEAFF
TRBJ2-2	TRBV20-1	13	.	.	TGCAGTGCTAGATCCCTAGCGATCGGGGAGCTGTTTTTT	CSARSLAIGELFF
TRBJ1-4	TRBV7-9	14	few	.	TGTGCCAGCAGCTCAGGGAGCGAGCGAGAAAAACTGTTTTTT	CASSSGSEREKLFF
TRBJ2-5	TRBV3-1	15	few	.	TGTGCCAGCACCCAGGAGAGGGGATGGAGAGAGACCCAGTACTTC	CASTQERGWRETQYF
TRBJ1-2	TRBV6-1	13	.	.	TGTGCCAGCAGTGAAGGGACCCGCTATGGCTACACCTTC	CASSEGTRYGYTF
TRBJ1-1	TRBV12-3/TRBV12-4	12	few	.	TGTGCCAGCAGGCACCAAGTAGGTGAAGCTTTCTTT	CASRHQVGEAFF
TRBJ1-2	TRBV12-3/TRBV12-4	15	.	.	TGTGCCAGCAGTGCCCCCATTGGGGGTAACTATGGCTACACCTTC	CASSAPIGGNYGYTF
TRBJ1-5	TRBV2	14	few	TRBD1	TGTGCCAGCAGTCAGACAGGGAGCCCTGGGCCCCAGCATTTT	CASSQTGSPGPQHF
TRBJ2-1	TRBV6-6	16	few	.	TGTGCCAGCAGTCTGAGTTGGGGGGAGCAGGGCAATGAGCAGTTCTTC	CASSLSWGEQGNEQFF
TRBJ2-7	TRBV18	16	few	.	TGTGCCAGCTCACCTCTCCCCGGGACTGCCTTAGGAGAGCAGTACTTC	CASSPLPGTALGEQYF
TRBJ1-1	TRBV6-5	13	few	.	TGTGCCAGCAGAGAGACCCCGTTGGAGGAAGCTTTCTTT	CASRETPLEEAFF
TRBJ2-5	TRBV27	16	.	TRBD2	TGTGCCAGCAGTCCCCAGACTAGCGGGATAAAAGAGACCCAGTACTTC	CASSPQTSGIKETQYF
TRBJ1-1	TRBV12-3/TRBV12-4	13	few	.	TGTGCCAGCAGTCACCGAGACGGGACTGAAGCTTTCTTT	CASSHRDGTEAFF
TRBJ1-2	TRBV4-3	18	few	.	TGCGCCAGCAGCCAAGATTTACCCGCAGGGGACGCCTACTATGGCTACACCTTC	CASSQDLPAGDAYYGYTF
TRBJ1-1	TRBV18	17	.	.	TGTGCCAGCTCACCAACAAGGGGGACTATAGAGAACACTGAAGCTTTCTTT	CASSPTRGTIENTEAFF
TRBJ2-3	TRBV11-1	13	.	.	TGTGCCAGCAGACGGACGATCACAGATACGCAGTATTTT	CASRRTITDTQYF
TRBJ2-4	TRBV6-2/TRBV6-3	14	many	.	TGTGCCAGCAGTCAGACACTAGCCAAAAACATTCAGTACTTC	CASSQTLAKNIQYF
TRBJ1-4	TRBV20-1	13	few	TRBD1	TGCAGTGCTAGATACAAAGGGGACAGAAAACTGTTTTTT	CSARYKGDRKLFF
TRBJ1-1	TRBV7-9	20	few	TRBD1	TGTGCCAGCAGCTTACTCAGTAGGGACAGGGGGATGAAAGTGAACACTGAAGCTTTCTTT	CASSLLSRDRGMKVNTEAFF
TRBJ2-1	TRBV29-1	14	.	.	TGCAGCGCTCTCCGGGGGATCGGGGTGAATGAGCAGTTCTTC	CSALRGIGVNEQFF
TRBJ2-1	TRBV7-9	14	few	.	TGTGCCAGCAGCCCCCGCAGGGCTTACAATGAGCAGTTCTTC	CASSPRRAYNEQFF
TRBJ2-5	TRBV29-1	12	.	.	TGCAGCGTTGTACAGAACCAAGAGACCCAGTACTTC	CSVVQNQETQYF
TRBJ2-5	TRBV4-1	15	.	.	TGCGCCAGCAGCCAAACAGGAACCTACCAAGAGACCCAGTACTTC	CASSQTGTYQETQYF
TRBJ2-5	TRBV20-1	15	medium-sized	.	TGCAGTGCTAGAGATCTGAGGCAGGCCGAAGAGACCCAGTACTTC	CSARDLRQAEETQYF
TRBJ1-2	TRBV5-1	15	.	.	TGCGCCAGCAGCTTGGGGGTTATGGTTAGGTATGGCTACACCTTC	CASSLGVMVRYGYTF
TRBJ2-3	TRBV2	14	few	.	TGTGCCAGCACCCCAGAGGCAGTCGGGGATACGCAGTATTTT	CASTPEAVGDTQYF
TRBJ2-1	TRBV15	17	many	TRBD1	TGTGCCACCAGCTCCAAGGGGGGACAGGGCTCCTACAATGAGCAGTTCTTC	CATSSKGGQGSYNEQFF
TRBJ2-3	TRBV12-3/TRBV12-4	13	many	TRBD1	TGTGCCAGCAGTTTAGGACAGGGGGGTACGCAGTATTTT	CASSLGQGGTQYF
TRBJ1-6	TRBV20-1	14	many	.	TGCAGTGCTATACAGAGCTCCTATAATTCACCCCTCCACTTT	CSAIQSSYNSPLHF
TRBJ2-1	TRBV10-3	19	few	TRBD2	TGTGCCATCAGTGGATTAGCGGGGGGGCTTCTCAGCTCCTACAATGAGCAGTTCTTC	CAISGLAGGLLSSYNEQFF
TRBJ1-1	TRBV7-6	13	many	.	TGTGCCAGCAGCTCCAGGGGTTGGACTGAAGCTTTCTTT	CASSSRGWTEAFF
TRBJ1-1	TRBV12-3/TRBV12-4	11	few	.	TGTGCCAGCAGTTTCGGGAATGAAGCTTTCTTT	CASSFGNEAFF
TRBJ2-5	TRBV11-2	16	.	TRBD2	TGTGCCAGCAGCTTAGCTAGCGGGGACCTCCAAGAGACCCAGTACTTC	CASSLASGDLQETQYF
TRBJ2-1	TRBV12-3/TRBV12-4	13	.	TRBD2	TGTGCCAGCAGCCTGACTAGCGGAGGGGAGCAGTTCTTC	CASSLTSGGEQFF
TRBJ2-7	TRBV6-5	14	few	.	TGTGCCAGCAGTTTACAACAGAGTCACTACGAGCAGTACTTC	CASSLQQSHYEQYF
TRBJ1-5	TRBV7-2	18	.	.	TGTGCCAGCGCCGTCACGGGGATTCCTTATTCGAGCAATCAGCCCCAGCATTTT	CASAVTGIPYSSNQPQHF
TRBJ2-5	TRBV5-1	14	few	.	TGCGCCAGCGCCCTTGGGGGGATGAGGGAGACCCAGTACTTC	CASALGGMRETQYF
TRBJ2-7	TRBV12-3/TRBV12-4	16	.	TRBD2	TGTGCCAGCAGTCCGCCGGCGGGGGGGCACTCCTACGAGCAGTACTTC	CASSPPAGGHSYEQYF
TRBJ2-5	TRBV2	15	.	TRBD2	TGTGCCAGCAGTGAACAGCGGGGGGCCAGTGAGACCCAGTACTTC	CASSEQRGASETQYF
TRBJ2-5	TRBV9	14	many	.	TGTGCCAGCAGCGATTCGGGGGTCCAAGAGACCCAGTACTTC	CASSDSGVQETQYF